This is a list of T cell receptor beta chains from one sample in a study of T cells in Graves' hyperthyroidism and ophthalmopathy. MiXCR was run by TCRdb on the multiplex PCR reads, yielding one entry per CDR3 protein. Among some 440,000 distinct CDR3 sequences, 15% to 18% were seen once, and the ten largest hold around 7.3%. The sample comprised blood. These receptors were obtained from a woman between 18 and 30 years old with Graves' hyperthyroidism. The CDR3 runs from the conserved cysteine through the conserved F or W. D genes are given only for firm matches. Size is stated for part of the rows, as once, few or many counts, or as a class when the clone is expanded.

CDR3 protein: CSARRGLAGRNEQFF
CDR3 DNA: TGCAGTGCTAGAAGAGGACTAGCGGGGCGGAATGAGCAGTTCTTC
J gene: TRBJ2-1
D gene: TRBD2
clone size: many
V gene: TRBV20-1

CDR3 protein: CASSSNPGLAGGITDTQYF
CDR3 DNA: TGTGCCAGCAGCTCAAACCCGGGACTAGCGGGGGGGATTACAGATACGCAGTATTTT
J gene: TRBJ2-3
D gene: TRBD2
clone size: NA
V gene: TRBV5-4

CDR3 protein: CASSLSARTGRSLYGYTF
CDR3 DNA: TGTGCCAGCAGTTTGTCGGCGAGGACAGGACGGAGCCTCTATGGCTACACCTTC
J gene: TRBJ1-2
D gene: TRBD1
clone size: many
V gene: TRBV6-1

CDR3 protein: CASSLGRAQETQYF
CDR3 DNA: TGTGCCAGCAGTCTCGGAAGGGCCCAAGAGACCCAGTACTTC
J gene: TRBJ2-5
D gene: NA
clone size: many
V gene: TRBV12-3/TRBV12-4

CDR3 protein: CASSSTHGEDPYEQYF
CDR3 DNA: TGTGCCAGCAGCTCCACGCACGGGGAGGACCCCTACGAGCAGTACTTC
J gene: TRBJ2-7
D gene: NA
clone size: many
V gene: TRBV7-9

CDR3 protein: CASSPLTGSDGYTF
CDR3 DNA: TGCGCCAGCAGCCCCCTGACAGGTTCGGACGGCTACACCTTC
J gene: TRBJ1-2
D gene: NA
clone size: many
V gene: TRBV5-1

CDR3 protein: CASSWTSGSQTQYF
CDR3 DNA: TGTGCCAGCAGTTGGACTAGCGGGAGCCAGACCCAGTACTTC
J gene: TRBJ2-5
D gene: TRBD2
clone size: many
V gene: TRBV28

CDR3 protein: CASSGSYSNQPQHF
CDR3 DNA: TGTGCCAGTAGCGGGTCTTATAGCAATCAGCCCCAGCATTTT
J gene: TRBJ1-5
D gene: NA
clone size: many
V gene: TRBV19

CDR3 protein: CASSLHLWTSGYNEQFF
CDR3 DNA: TGTGCCAGCAGCCTTCACCTATGGACTAGCGGATACAATGAGCAGTTCTTC
J gene: TRBJ2-1
D gene: TRBD2
clone size: many
V gene: TRBV3-1

CDR3 protein: CASCRDLLYYEQYF
CDR3 DNA: TGTGCCAGCTGCCGGGACTTACTTTATTACGAGCAGTACTTC
J gene: TRBJ2-7
D gene: NA
clone size: many
V gene: TRBV2

CDR3 protein: CATSRDRQKSNTGELFF
CDR3 DNA: TGTGCCACCAGCAGAGATCGACAGAAATCGAACACCGGGGAGCTGTTTTTT
J gene: TRBJ2-2
D gene: NA
clone size: many
V gene: TRBV15

CDR3 protein: CASRETGGYGYTF
CDR3 DNA: TGTGCCAGCAGAGAAACAGGGGGCTACGGCTACACCTTC
J gene: TRBJ1-2
D gene: TRBD1
clone size: many
V gene: TRBV28

CDR3 protein: CASSSIADRYNEQFF
CDR3 DNA: TGTGCCAGCAGCTCCATCGCAGACAGGTACAATGAGCAGTTCTTC
J gene: TRBJ2-1
D gene: NA
clone size: many
V gene: TRBV11-2

CDR3 protein: CSADQEGGQYF
CDR3 DNA: TGCAGTGCGGACCAGGAGGGAGGCCAGTACTTC
J gene: TRBJ2-5
D gene: NA
clone size: many
V gene: TRBV20-1

CDR3 protein: CASSHPFREGLYGYTF
CDR3 DNA: TGTGCCAGCAGCCATCCCTTTCGGGAGGGCCTTTATGGCTACACCTTC
J gene: TRBJ1-2
D gene: NA
clone size: many
V gene: TRBV3-1

CDR3 protein: CASSPRRGQEDIQYF
CDR3 DNA: TGCGCCAGCAGCCCCCGGCGGGGGCAGGAGGACATTCAGTACTTC
J gene: TRBJ2-4
D gene: NA
clone size: NA
V gene: TRBV5-1

CDR3 protein: CAWKIGRGLIRRYGYTF
CDR3 DNA: TGTGCCTGGAAGATTGGGAGAGGGTTGATCCGTCGGTATGGCTACACCTTC
J gene: TRBJ1-2
D gene: NA
clone size: many
V gene: TRBV30

CDR3 protein: CAAKGEANVLTF
CDR3 DNA: TGTGCCGCCAAGGGGGAGGCCAACGTCCTGACTTTC
J gene: TRBJ2-6
D gene: NA
clone size: many
V gene: TRBV30

CDR3 protein: CASSSPGQGFGYTF
CDR3 DNA: TGTGCCAGCAGCTCGCCGGGACAGGGATTTGGCTACACCTTC
J gene: TRBJ1-2
D gene: TRBD1
clone size: NA
V gene: TRBV7-9

CDR3 protein: CASSFRAGGIEQYF
CDR3 DNA: TGTGCCAGCAGTTTTAGGGCGGGGGGTATCGAGCAGTACTTC
J gene: TRBJ2-7
D gene: TRBD2
clone size: many
V gene: TRBV12-3/TRBV12-4

CDR3 protein: CASRLTGGRGETQYF
CDR3 DNA: TGTGCCAGCAGATTGACAGGGGGCCGGGGGGAGACCCAGTACTTC
J gene: TRBJ2-5
D gene: TRBD1
clone size: NA
V gene: TRBV12-3/TRBV12-4

CDR3 protein: CATRDRSPNTEAFF
CDR3 DNA: TGTGCCACCAGAGACAGGTCTCCGAACACTGAAGCTTTCTTT
J gene: TRBJ1-1
D gene: NA
clone size: NA
V gene: TRBV10-3

CDR3 protein: CSASVDSQETQYF
CDR3 DNA: TGCAGTGCTAGCGTCGACTCCCAAGAGACCCAGTACTTC
J gene: TRBJ2-5
D gene: NA
clone size: few
V gene: TRBV20-1